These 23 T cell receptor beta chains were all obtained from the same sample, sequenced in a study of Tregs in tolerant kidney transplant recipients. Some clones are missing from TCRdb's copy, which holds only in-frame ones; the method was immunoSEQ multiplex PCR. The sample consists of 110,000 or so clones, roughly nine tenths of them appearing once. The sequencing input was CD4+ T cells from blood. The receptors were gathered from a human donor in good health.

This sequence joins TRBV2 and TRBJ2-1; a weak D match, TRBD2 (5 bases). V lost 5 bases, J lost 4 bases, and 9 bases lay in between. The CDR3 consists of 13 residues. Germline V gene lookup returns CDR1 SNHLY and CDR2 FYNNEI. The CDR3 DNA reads TGTGCCAGCAGTCGCGGACTTTACAATGAGCAGTTCTTC. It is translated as CASSRGLYNEQFF.

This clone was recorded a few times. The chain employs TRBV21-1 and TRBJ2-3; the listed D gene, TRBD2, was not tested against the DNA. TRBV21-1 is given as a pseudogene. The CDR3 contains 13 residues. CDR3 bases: TGTGCCAGCCCCCCCGGGAGCACAGATACGCAGTATTTT. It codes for CASPPGSTDTQYF.

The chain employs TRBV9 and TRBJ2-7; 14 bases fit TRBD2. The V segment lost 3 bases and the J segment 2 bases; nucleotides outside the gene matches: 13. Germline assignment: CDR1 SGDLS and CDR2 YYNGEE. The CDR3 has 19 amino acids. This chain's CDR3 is CASSAQGLAGARPPYEQYF. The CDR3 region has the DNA TGTGCCAGCAGCGCCCAGGGACTAGCGGGGGCAAGGCCCCCCTACGAGCAGTACTTC. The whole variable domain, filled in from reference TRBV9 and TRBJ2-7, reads DSGVTQTPKHLITATGQRVTLRCSPRSGDLSVYWYQQSLDQGLQFLIQYYNGEERAKGNILERFSAQQFPDLHSELNLSSLELGDSALYFCASSAQGLAGARPPYEQYFGPGTRLTVT.

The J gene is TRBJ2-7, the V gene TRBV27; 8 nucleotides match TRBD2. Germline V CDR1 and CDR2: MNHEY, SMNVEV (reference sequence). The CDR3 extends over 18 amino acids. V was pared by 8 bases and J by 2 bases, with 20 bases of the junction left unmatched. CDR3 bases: TGTGCCAGCTGCGTCCGGGGGCGCCCGGGACTAGGAGCCTACGAGCAGTACTTC. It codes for CASCVRGRPGLGAYEQYF.

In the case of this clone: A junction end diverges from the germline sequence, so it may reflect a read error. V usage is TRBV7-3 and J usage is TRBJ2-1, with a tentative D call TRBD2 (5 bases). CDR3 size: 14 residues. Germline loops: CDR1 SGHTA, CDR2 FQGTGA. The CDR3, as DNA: TGTGCCAGCAGCTACTTGGACTCCGACAATGAGCAGTTCTTC. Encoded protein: CASSYLDSDNEQFF.

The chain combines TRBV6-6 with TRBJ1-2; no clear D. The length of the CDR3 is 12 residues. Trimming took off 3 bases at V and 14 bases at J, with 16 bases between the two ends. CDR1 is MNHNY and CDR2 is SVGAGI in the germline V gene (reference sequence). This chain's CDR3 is CASSYSTLERTF. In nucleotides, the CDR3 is TGTGCCAGCAGTTATTCCACACTTGAGCGGACCTTC.

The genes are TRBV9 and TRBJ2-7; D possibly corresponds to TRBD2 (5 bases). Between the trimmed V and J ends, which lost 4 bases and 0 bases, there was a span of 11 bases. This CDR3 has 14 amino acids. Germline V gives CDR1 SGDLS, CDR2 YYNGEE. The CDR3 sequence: CASSPGLSSYEQYF. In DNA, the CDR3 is TGTGCCAGCAGCCCCGGACTTTCCTCCTACGAGCAGTACTTC.

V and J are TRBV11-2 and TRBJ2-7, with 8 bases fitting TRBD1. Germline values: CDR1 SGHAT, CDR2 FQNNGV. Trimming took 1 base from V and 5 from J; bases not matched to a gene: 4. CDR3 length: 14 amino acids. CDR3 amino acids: CASSLVWTGNEQYF. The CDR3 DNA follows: TGTGCCAGCAGCTTAGTCTGGACAGGGAACGAGCAGTACTTC.

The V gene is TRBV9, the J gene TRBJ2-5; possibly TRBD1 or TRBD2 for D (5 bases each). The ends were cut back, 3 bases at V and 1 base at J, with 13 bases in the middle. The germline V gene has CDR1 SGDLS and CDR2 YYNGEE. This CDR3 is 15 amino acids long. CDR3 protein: CASSARWGSQETQYF. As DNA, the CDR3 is TGTGCCAGCAGCGCCCGATGGGGGTCCCAAGAGACCCAGTACTTC.

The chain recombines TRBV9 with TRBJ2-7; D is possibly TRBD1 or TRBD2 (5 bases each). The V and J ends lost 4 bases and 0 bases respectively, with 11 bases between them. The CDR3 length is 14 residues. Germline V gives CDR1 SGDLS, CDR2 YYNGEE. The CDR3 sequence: CASSRGTSSYEQYF. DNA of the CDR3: TGTGCCAGCAGCAGAGGGACGAGCTCCTACGAGCAGTACTTC.

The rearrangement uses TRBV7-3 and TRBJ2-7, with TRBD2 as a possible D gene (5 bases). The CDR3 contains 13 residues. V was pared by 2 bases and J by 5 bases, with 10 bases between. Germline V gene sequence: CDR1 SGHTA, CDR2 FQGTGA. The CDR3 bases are TGTGCCAGCAGCTTATCCCAGGAGGACGAGCAGTACTTC. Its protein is CASSLSQEDEQYF.

The CDR3 sequence is CAWSVGGNTNEKLFF. CDR3 sequence (DNA): TGTGCCTGGAGTGTTGGGGGGAATACTAATGAAAAACTGTTTTTT. The V gene is TRBV30, the J gene TRBJ1-4, with D possibly TRBD1 on 5 matching bases. The V end lost 0 bases, the J end lost 2 bases, and 10 bases lay between the germline ends. Per the germline V gene, CDR1 is GTSNPN and CDR2 is SVGIG (reference sequence). The CDR3 is 15 residues long.

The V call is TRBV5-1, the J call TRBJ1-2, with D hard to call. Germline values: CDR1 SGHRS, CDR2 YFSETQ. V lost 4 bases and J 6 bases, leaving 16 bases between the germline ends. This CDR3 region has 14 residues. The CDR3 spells CASSRVGGKDGYTF. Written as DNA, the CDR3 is TGCGCCAGCAGCCGCGTGGGTGGTAAGGATGGCTACACCTTC.

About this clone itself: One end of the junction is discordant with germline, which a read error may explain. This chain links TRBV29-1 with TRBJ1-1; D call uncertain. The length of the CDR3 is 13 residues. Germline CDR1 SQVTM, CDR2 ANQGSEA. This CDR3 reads CSFERAVNTEAFF. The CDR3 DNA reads TGCAGCTTTGAAAGGGCTGTAAACACTGAAGCTTTCTTT.

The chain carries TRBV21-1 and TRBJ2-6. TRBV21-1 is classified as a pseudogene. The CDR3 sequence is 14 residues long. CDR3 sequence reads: CASSKGVGANVLTF. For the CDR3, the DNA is TGTGCCAGCAGCAAAGGGGTAGGGGCCAACGTCCTGACTTTC.

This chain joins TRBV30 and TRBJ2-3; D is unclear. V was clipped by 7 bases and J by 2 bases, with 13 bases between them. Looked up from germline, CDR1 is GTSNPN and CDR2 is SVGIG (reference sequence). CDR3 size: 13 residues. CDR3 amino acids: CAYMAANTDTQYF. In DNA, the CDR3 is TGTGCCTATATGGCGGCCAACACAGATACGCAGTATTTT. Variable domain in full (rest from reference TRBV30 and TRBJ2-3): SQTIHQWPATLVQPVGSPLSLECTVEGTSNPNLYWYRQAAGRGLQLLFYSVGIGQISSEVPQNLSASRPQDRQFILSSKKLLLSDSGFYLCAYMAANTDTQYFGPGTRLTVL.

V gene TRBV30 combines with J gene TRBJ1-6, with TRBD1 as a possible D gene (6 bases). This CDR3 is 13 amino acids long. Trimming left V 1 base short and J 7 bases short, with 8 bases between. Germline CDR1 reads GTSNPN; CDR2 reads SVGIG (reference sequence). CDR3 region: CAWSEQGNSPLHF. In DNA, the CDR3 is TGTGCCTGGAGTGAACAGGGAAATTCACCCCTCCACTTT.

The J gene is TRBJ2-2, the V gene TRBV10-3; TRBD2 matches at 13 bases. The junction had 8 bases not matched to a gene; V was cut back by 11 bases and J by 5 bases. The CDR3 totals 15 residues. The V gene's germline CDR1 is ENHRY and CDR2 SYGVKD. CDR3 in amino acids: CASGLAGSGTGELFF. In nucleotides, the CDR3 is TGTGCCTCGGGACTAGCGGGGTCGGGGACCGGGGAGCTGTTTTTT.

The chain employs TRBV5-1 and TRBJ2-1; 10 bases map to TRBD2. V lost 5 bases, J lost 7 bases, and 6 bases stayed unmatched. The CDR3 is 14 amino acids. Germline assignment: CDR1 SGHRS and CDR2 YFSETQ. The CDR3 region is CASRSGTSVNEQFF. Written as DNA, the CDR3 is TGCGCCAGCAGGTCCGGGACTAGCGTTAATGAGCAGTTCTTC.

CDR3: CASSFGGSSTDTQYF. The DNA for the CDR3 is TGCGCCAGCAGCTTCGGGGGCTCTAGCACAGATACGCAGTATTTT. The chain uses TRBV5-1 and TRBJ2-3; D possibly matches TRBD1 or TRBD2 (6 bases each). The germline V gene has CDR1 SGHRS and CDR2 YFSETQ. This CDR3 contains 15 residues. The germline V and J ends were trimmed by 2 bases and 0 bases, with 10 bases remaining between them.

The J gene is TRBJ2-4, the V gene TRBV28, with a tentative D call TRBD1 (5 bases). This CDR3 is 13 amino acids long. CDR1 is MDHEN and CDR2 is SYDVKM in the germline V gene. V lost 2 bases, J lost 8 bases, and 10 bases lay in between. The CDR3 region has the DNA TGTGCCAGCAGTTTAGACAGTTTGGACATTCAGTACTTC. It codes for CASSLDSLDIQYF.

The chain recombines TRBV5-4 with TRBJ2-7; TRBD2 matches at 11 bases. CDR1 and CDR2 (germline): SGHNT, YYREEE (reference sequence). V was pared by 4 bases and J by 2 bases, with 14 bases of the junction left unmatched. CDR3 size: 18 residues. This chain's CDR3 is CASSPADLYSGGAYEQYF. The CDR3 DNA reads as TGTGCCAGCAGCCCGGCCGATCTTTATAGCGGGGGGGCCTACGAGCAGTACTTC.

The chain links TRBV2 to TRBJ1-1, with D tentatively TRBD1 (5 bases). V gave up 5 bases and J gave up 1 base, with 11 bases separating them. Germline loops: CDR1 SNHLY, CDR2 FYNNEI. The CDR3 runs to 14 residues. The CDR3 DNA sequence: TGTGCCAGCAGTAAGACAGTAGGGAACACTGAAGCTTTCTTT. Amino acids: CASSKTVGNTEAFF.